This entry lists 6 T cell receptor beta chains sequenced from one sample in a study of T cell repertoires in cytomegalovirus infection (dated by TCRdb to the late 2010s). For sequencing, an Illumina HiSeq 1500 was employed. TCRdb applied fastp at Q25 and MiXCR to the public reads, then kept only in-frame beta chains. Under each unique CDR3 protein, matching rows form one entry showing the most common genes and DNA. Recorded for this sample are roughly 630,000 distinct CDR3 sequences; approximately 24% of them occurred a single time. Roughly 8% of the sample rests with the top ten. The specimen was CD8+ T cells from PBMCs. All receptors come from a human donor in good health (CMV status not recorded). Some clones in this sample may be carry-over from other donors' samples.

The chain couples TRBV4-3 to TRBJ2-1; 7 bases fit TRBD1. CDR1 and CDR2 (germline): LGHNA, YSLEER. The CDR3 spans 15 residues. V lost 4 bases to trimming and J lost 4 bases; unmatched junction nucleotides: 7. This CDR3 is CASSPGQPAYNEQFF. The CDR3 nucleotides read TGCGCCAGCAGCCCGGGACAGCCGGCGTACAATGAGCAGTTCTTC.

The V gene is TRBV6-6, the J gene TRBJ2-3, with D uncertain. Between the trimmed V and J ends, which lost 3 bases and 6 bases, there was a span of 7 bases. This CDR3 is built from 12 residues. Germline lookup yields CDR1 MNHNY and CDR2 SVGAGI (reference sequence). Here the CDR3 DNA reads TGTGCCAGCAGTTATAGCTTCGATACGCAGTATTTT. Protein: CASSYSFDTQYF.

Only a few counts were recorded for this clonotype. CDR3 loop: CSARDRLAGAGETQYF. CDR3 in DNA: TGCAGTGCTAGAGATAGACTAGCGGGGGCCGGGGAGACCCAGTACTTC. This chain joins TRBV20-1 and TRBJ2-5, with 12 bases that match TRBD2. Per the germline V gene, CDR1 is DFQATT and CDR2 is SNEGSKA (reference sequence). The CDR3 covers 16 residues. V lost 0 bases and J lost 5; bases outside the gene matches: 7.

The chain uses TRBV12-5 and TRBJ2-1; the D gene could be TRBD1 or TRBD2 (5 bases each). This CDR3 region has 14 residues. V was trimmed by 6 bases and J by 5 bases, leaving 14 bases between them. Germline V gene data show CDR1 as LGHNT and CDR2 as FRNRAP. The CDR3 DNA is TGTGCTAGTGGCGACAGCACGGGGCACAATGAGCAGTTCTTC. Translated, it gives CASGDSTGHNEQFF.

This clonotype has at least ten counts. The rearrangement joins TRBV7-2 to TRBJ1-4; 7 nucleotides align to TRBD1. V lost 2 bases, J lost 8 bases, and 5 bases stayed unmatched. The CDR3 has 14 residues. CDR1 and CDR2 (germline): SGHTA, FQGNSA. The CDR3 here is CASSLYRGREKLFF. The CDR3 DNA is TGTGCCAGCAGCTTATACAGGGGAAGAGAAAAACTGTTTTTT. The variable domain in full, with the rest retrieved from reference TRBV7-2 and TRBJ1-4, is GAGVSQSPSNKVTEKGKDVELRCDPISGHTALYWYRQSLGQGLEFLIYFQGNSAPDKSGLPSDRFSAERTGGSVSTLTIQRTQQEDSAVYLCASSLYRGREKLFFGSGTQLSVL.

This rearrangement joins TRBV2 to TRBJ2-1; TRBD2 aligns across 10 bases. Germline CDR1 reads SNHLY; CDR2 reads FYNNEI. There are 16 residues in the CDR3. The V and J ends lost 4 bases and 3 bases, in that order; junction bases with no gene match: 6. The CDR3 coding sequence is TGTGCCAGCAGTGGAGAAATAGCGGGGGGCTACAATGAGCAGTTCTTC. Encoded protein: CASSGEIAGGYNEQFF.